Below, 8 T cell receptor beta chains from the same sample are listed, as sequenced in a study of radiation and T cells in renal cell carcinoma. Clones were sequenced by immunoSEQ multiplex PCR, and TCRdb holds only the in-frame ones, with some missing. The repertoire holds tens of thousands of clones, with over 70% as singletons. Stated time point: baseline pretreatment blood. Specified treatment: 15 Gy SBRT to primary tumor, nephrectomy 4 weeks later. The sample in question was blood, obtained from a patient whose treatment included radiotherapy and nephrectomy. The receptors come from a man aged 55 to 69 with renal cell carcinoma.

The chain combines TRBV7-2 with TRBJ2-3; D remains ambiguous. V was pared by 7 bases and J by 1 base, with 9 bases between. The CDR3 has 13 residues. Germline V gives CDR1 SGHTA, CDR2 FQGNSA. CDR3 in DNA: TGTGCCAGCAATCCCCTGGGCACAGATACGCAGTATTTT. Protein: CASNPLGTDTQYF.

The chain carries TRBV30 and TRBJ1-3; D perhaps matches TRBD1 (5 bases). The CDR3 covers 16 residues. From germline, CDR1 is GTSNPN and CDR2 SVGIG (reference sequence). V gave up 0 bases and J gave up 0 bases, with 12 bases separating them. CDR3 region: CAWSVRDGASGNTIYF. In nucleotides, the CDR3 is TGTGCCTGGAGTGTTAGGGACGGCGCCTCTGGAAACACCATATATTTT.

In its sample, this clone was seen once. The chain employs TRBV5-8 and TRBJ2-5, with unresolved D. The CDR3 covers 14 residues. Between the trimmed V and J ends, which lost 0 bases and 0 bases, there was a span of 6 bases. Looked up from germline, CDR1 is SGHTS and CDR2 is YDEGEE. Here the CDR3 reads CASSLEANQETQYF. The DNA of the CDR3 is TGTGCCAGCAGCTTGGAGGCTAACCAAGAGACCCAGTACTTC.

This sequence joins TRBV6-5 and TRBJ2-7; D is uncertain. Per the germline V gene, CDR1 is MNHEY and CDR2 is SVGAGI. V was shortened by 4 bases and J by 9 bases, with 16 bases between the two germline ends. This CDR3 is 13 amino acids long. CDR3 sequence reads: CASSFSTGSPQYV. The CDR3 nucleotides are TGTGCCAGCAGTTTCTCGACCGGGTCACCGCAGTACGTC.

The genes are TRBV2 and TRBJ1-6; D gene uncertain. The V end was cut by 3 bases, the J end by 7 bases, with 7 bases between. Germline V CDR1 and CDR2: SNHLY, FYNNEI. This CDR3 comprises 13 residues. Here the CDR3 DNA reads TGTGCCAGCAGTGATGTGGCGAATTCACCCCTCCACTTT. Its translation is CASSDVANSPLHF.

This chain joins TRBV12-5 and TRBJ2-1; D not resolved. The CDR3 runs 15 residues. CDR1 is LGHNT and CDR2 is FRNRAP in the germline V gene. V lost 6 bases and J lost 8, with 20 bases in between. This CDR3 is CASGPKNTKGDEQFF. The CDR3 DNA reads TGTGCTAGTGGCCCTAAGAATACTAAGGGCGATGAGCAGTTCTTC.

This rearrangement joins TRBV11-2 to TRBJ2-7; 7 bases align to TRBD1. Germline CDR1 reads SGHAT; CDR2 reads FQNNGV. Trimming removed 3 bases from V and 2 bases from J; junction bases left unmatched: 7. This CDR3 comprises 15 residues. The CDR3 nucleotides are TGTGCCAGCAGCTTGACAGGGCCTAGGGCCTACGAGCAGTACTTC. Translating it yields CASSLTGPRAYEQYF.

The chain links TRBV28 to TRBJ1-2, with 7 nucleotides matching TRBD1. V shed 7 bases, J shed 4 bases, and the junction held 6 bases outside the gene matches. Germline loops: CDR1 MDHEN, CDR2 SYDVKM. There are 13 residues in the CDR3. This CDR3 is CASNPDRVYGYTF. In DNA form, the CDR3 reads TGTGCCAGCAACCCCGACAGGGTCTATGGCTACACCTTC.